This TCR beta chain was sequenced for a study of T cell repertoires in cytomegalovirus infection. Whole-study context: Epitope selection comprised recently identified HLA-C-restricted CMV epitopes and well-studied HLA-B-restricted CMV epitopes. TCR beta signatures that were public indicated CMV infection and matching HLA type.

Comment on this clonotype: Its antigen is not known.

Germline loops: CDR1 SEHNR, CDR2 FQNEAQ (reference sequence). The germline V and J ends were trimmed by 4 bases and 2 bases, with 14 bases remaining between them. This CDR3 region has 16 residues. A single record per CDR3 protein comes from TCRdb applying MiXCR to the reads. The table includes 750,000 to 950,000 distinct CDR3 sequences, around 29% detected once. The rearrangement uses TRBV7-9 and TRBJ2-2, with D uncertain. This sequence was found in a human donor in good health (CMV status not recorded). Some clones in this sample may be carry-over from other donors' samples. The input for sequencing was cultured CD8+ T cells from PBMCs, taken from culture after CMV antigen stimulation. Written as DNA, the CDR3 is TGTGCCAGCAGCTCGTATGGACGCTTCAACACCGGGGAGCTGTTTTTT. Its translation: CASSSYGRFNTGELFF.